This is a list of T cell receptor beta chains from one sample in a study of a mutant IDH1 vaccine in newly diagnosed glioma. Using immunoSEQ multiplex PCR, the repertoire was profiled, and TCRdb retains in-frame clones only, with some absent. The data hold roughly 30,000 clones, with roughly 80% observed a single time. Antigen specificity for these receptors is unknown. Source: PBMCs, taken from a glioma patient whose treatment included an IDH1 peptide vaccine. These receptors were collected from a woman in her 30s with glioma. Each CDR3 is given with its conserved first and last residue. The order of the fields is CDR3 protein, CDR3 DNA, J gene, D gene, V gene, clone size. D genes are given only for firm matches. The listing skips clone size in some rows; elsewhere it reads once, few, many or a size class.

CASSQAGGGVNEQFF,TGTGCCAGCAGCCAAGCTGGCGGGGGGGTCAATGAGCAGTTCTTC,TRBJ2-1,TRBD2,TRBV4-2,-
CASKPGQSGANVLTF,TGTGCCAGCAAACCGGGACAGTCTGGGGCCAACGTCCTGACTTTC,TRBJ2-6,TRBD1,TRBV2,-
CATSGTRALTEAFF,TGTGCCACCAGCGGGACTCGGGCCCTCACTGAAGCTTTCTTT,TRBJ1-1,-,TRBV15,-
CASSGQGSPVKPQHF,TGTGCCAGCTCGGGACAGGGCAGCCCGGTTAAGCCCCAGCATTTT,TRBJ1-5,TRBD1,TRBV27,-
CASSRGQGNYGYTF,TGCGCCAGCAGCCGAGGACAGGGGAACTATGGCTACACCTTC,TRBJ1-2,TRBD1,TRBV5-1,once
CATKTSGVIYEQYF,TGTGCCACCAAGACTAGCGGGGTAATCTACGAGCAGTACTTC,TRBJ2-7,TRBD2,TRBV27,-
CASSLGLTEAFF,TGTGCCAGCAGTTTGGGTCTCACTGAAGCTTTCTTT,TRBJ1-1,-,TRBV27,-
CASTPDRPGGYEQYF,TGTGCCAGCACCCCGGACAGGCCGGGGGGTTACGAGCAGTACTTC,TRBJ2-7,-,TRBV5-4,-
CASSLGGTNTGELFF,TGTGCCAGCAGCCTAGGGGGGACGAACACCGGGGAGCTGTTTTTT,TRBJ2-2,-,TRBV7-8,-
CASSQSRTRGGYGYTF,TGCGCCAGCAGCCAATCTCGAACGAGGGGAGGCTATGGCTACACCTTC,TRBJ1-2,-,TRBV4-1,-
CASSLFSGGTYEQYF,TGTGCCAGCAGCTTGTTTAGCGGGGGAACCTACGAGCAGTACTTC,TRBJ2-7,TRBD2,TRBV5-6,-
CASSESGGAWNEQFF,TGTGCCAGCAGCGAGAGCGGGGGGGCTTGGAATGAGCAGTTCTTC,TRBJ2-1,TRBD2,TRBV9,-
CASSPGGGSTDTQYF,TGCGCCAGCAGCCCAGGCGGGGGGAGCACAGATACGCAGTATTTT,TRBJ2-3,TRBD2,TRBV5-1,-
CASSFSGGSNQPQHF,TGCGCCAGCAGCTTTTCGGGAGGGAGCAATCAGCCCCAGCATTTT,TRBJ1-5,-,TRBV5-1,-
CASSLSGTGNTEAFF,TGTGCCAGCTCATTATCCGGGACAGGGAACACTGAAGCTTTCTTT,TRBJ1-1,TRBD1,TRBV18,-
CASSFIPTNEKLFF,TGTGCCAGCAGCTTTATCCCCACTAATGAAAAACTGTTTTTT,TRBJ1-4,-,TRBV5-6,-
CASSSSGASLWGELFF,TGTGCCAGCAGTTCTAGCGGGGCCTCCTTATGGGGGGAGCTGTTTTTT,TRBJ2-2,TRBD2,TRBV11-3,-
CASSLEAANYGYTF,TGCGCCAGCAGCTTGGAGGCGGCTAACTATGGCTACACCTTC,TRBJ1-2,-,TRBV5-1,-
CASSGLRYEQFF,TGTGCCAGCAGTGGGCTGAGGTATGAGCAGTTCTTC,TRBJ2-1,-,TRBV6-1,-
CASSQDESGHEKLFF,TGTGCCAGCAGCCAAGATGAGTCAGGGCATGAAAAACTGTTTTTT,TRBJ1-4,-,TRBV4-2,-
CASSTMEPANEKLFF,TGTGCCAGCAGCACCATGGAGCCAGCTAATGAAAAACTGTTTTTT,TRBJ1-4,-,TRBV7-9,once
CASSQDNPGGTGELFF,TGCGCCAGCAGCCAAGATAATCCGGGTGGGACCGGGGAGCTGTTTTTT,TRBJ2-2,-,TRBV4-3,-
CASSPSWGGYEQYF,TGCGCCAGCAGCCCAAGCTGGGGGGGCTACGAGCAGTACTTC,TRBJ2-7,TRBD2,TRBV4-1,-
CASSLGGGSYQETQYF,TGTGCCAGCAGCTTAGGGGGGGGTTCGTACCAAGAGACCCAGTACTTC,TRBJ2-5,TRBD2,TRBV7-2,-
CAIMGQGGSGNTIYF,TGTGCCATCATGGGGCAGGGGGGCTCTGGAAACACCATATATTTT,TRBJ1-3,TRBD1,TRBV10-3,-
CASSPQAGGSNQPQHF,TGTGCCAGCTCACCACAGGCCGGCGGGAGCAATCAGCCCCAGCATTTT,TRBJ1-5,-,TRBV18,-
CASSEEFGAVYEQYF,TGTGCCAGCAGTGAAGAATTTGGGGCGGTCTACGAGCAGTACTTC,TRBJ2-7,-,TRBV6-1,-